The 3 T cell receptor beta chains below all came from one sample that was sequenced in a study of blood T cell repertoires in COVID-19. Libraries were prepared by immunoSEQ multiplex PCR; TCRdb keeps only in-frame clonotypes and omits some of them. The sample consists of roughly 70,000 clones, roughly 87% of them appearing once. The source material was peripheral blood. These TCRs come from a man aged 80 or over with acute or convalescent COVID-19.

This clone came up once. The chain links TRBV6-4 to TRBJ1-3, with D uncertain. The CDR3 covers 14 residues. V lost 8 bases to trimming and J lost 2 bases, with 13 bases between them. The germline V gene encodes CDR1 MRHNA and CDR2 SNTAGT. CDR3 DNA: TGTGCCAGCTACGGGGTTGTGGCTGGAAACACCATATATTTT. Amino acids: CASYGVVAGNTIYF.

Remarks on this clone: Other DNA variants within this sample encode the same CDR3. The chain combines TRBV12-5 with TRBJ1-1; TRBD1 is a possible D gene (5 bases). This CDR3 spans 14 amino acids. CDR1 LGHNT and CDR2 FRNRAP come from the germline V gene. Between the trimmed V and J ends, which lost 1 base and 0 bases, there was a span of 6 bases. CDR3 nucleotide sequence: TGTGCTAGTGGTTTGGGGACACTGAACACTGAAGCTTTCTTT. Translation gives CASGLGTLNTEAFF.

The rearrangement uses TRBV27 and TRBJ1-2; 7 bases fit TRBD1. The V gene's germline CDR1 is MNHEY and CDR2 SMNVEV (reference sequence). V shed 2 bases and J 4 bases; nucleotides not matched to a gene: 4. The CDR3 contains 14 residues. CDR3 amino acids: CASSLDGTVYGYTF. The CDR3 DNA reads as TGTGCCAGCAGTTTAGACGGGACAGTCTATGGCTACACCTTC.